Sequencing of this T cell receptor beta chain was carried out in a study of T cell responses to AZD1222 COVID-19 vaccine. The V gene's germline CDR1 is MNHEY and CDR2 SVGEGT. The J segment lost 3 bases and the V segment lost 2 bases, leaving 3 bases of the junction unmatched. This CDR3 is 15 amino acids long. Findings and caveats of the study: The donors showed a predominance of white British ancestry and of females, with possible underestimation of clonal diversity. In all cases, repertoires were sampled only after the peak T cell response.

TCRdb's table, derived via immunoSEQ multiplex PCR, lists solely in-frame clones and lacks some. The sample consists of around 100,000 clones, 88% of them appearing once. Concerning this clone: No antigen is known for it.

Sequencing was performed on peripheral blood, taken on day 0 of AZD1222 vaccination. The origin of this receptor is an adult in good health. The chain has TRBV6-2 or TRBV6-3 and TRBJ2-7, with TRBD2 matching over 11 bases. In DNA, the CDR3 is TGTGCCAGCAGTTACCAGCTAGCGGGGGGCTACGAGCAGTACTTC. It is translated as CASSYQLAGGYEQYF.